These 18 T cell receptor beta chains were all obtained from the same sample, sequenced in a study of blood T cell repertoires in COVID-19. Produced via immunoSEQ multiplex PCR; TCRdb's table is partial and in-frame only. Found here are roughly 100,000 clones, about nine tenths of them singletons; the top ten hold less than 4.5%. Sequences were obtained from peripheral blood. Receptors were obtained from a man aged 18 to 30 with acute or convalescent COVID-19.

The genes are TRBV3-1 (or the pseudogene TRBV3-2) and TRBJ2-5; D is possibly TRBD2 (7 bases). The germline V and J ends were trimmed by 1 base and 4 bases, with 13 bases remaining between them. CDR1 LGHDT and CDR2 YNNKEL come from the germline V gene (reference sequence). CDR3 length: 15 amino acids. CDR3 residues: CASSQAGGQGETQYF. The CDR3 DNA sequence: TGTGCCAGCAGCCAAGCGGGGGGCCAGGGAGAGACCCAGTACTTC.

The chain links TRBV5-1 to TRBJ1-3, with D unclear. CDR1 is SGHRS, CDR2 YFSETQ, per germline. The CDR3 covers 14 residues. Trimming shortened V by 4 bases and J by 1 base, and 9 bases separated the two germline ends. The chain's CDR3 is CASSGGLSGNTIYF. The CDR3 DNA sequence: TGCGCCAGCAGCGGCGGACTTTCTGGAAACACCATATATTTT.

The CDR3 DNA follows: TGTGCCAGCTCACCAAGGAGGGTTCCGAGCACTGAAGCTTTCTTT. This translates into CASSPRRVPSTEAFF. V usage is TRBV18 and J usage is TRBJ1-1; D unresolved. Trimming shortened V by 2 bases and J by 4 bases, and 14 bases separated the two germline ends. Germline V CDR1 and CDR2: KGHSH, LQKENI. The CDR3 totals 15 residues.

The chain recombines TRBV6-1 with TRBJ1-1; D unclear. This CDR3 comprises 14 residues. Trimming cost V 3 bases and J 6 bases, with 14 bases left between them. Germline V gene data show CDR1 as MNHNS and CDR2 as SASEGT. Written as DNA, the CDR3 is TGTGCCAGCAGTGATAGGTTAGGGAGGCCTGAAGCTTTCTTT. Protein: CASSDRLGRPEAFF.

This chain uses TRBV9 with TRBJ2-2, with 7 bases lining up with TRBD1. Germline V lookup: CDR1 SGDLS, CDR2 YYNGEE. This CDR3 is built from 15 residues. V was clipped by 2 bases and J by 3 bases; unmatched bases: 4. The CDR3 bases are TGTGCCAGCAGCGTTCGGACAGGAGACACCGGGGAGCTGTTTTTT. The encoded protein is CASSVRTGDTGELFF.

Only one count was recorded for this clone. The chain couples TRBV30 to TRBJ1-2; D is perhaps TRBD1 (6 bases). With 3 bases removed from V and 8 bases from J, the gap between germline ends came to 22 bases. The CDR3 runs 15 residues. Germline loops: CDR1 GTSNPN, CDR2 SVGIG (reference sequence). For the CDR3, the DNA is TGTGCCTGGAGCGAAACTCTACAGGGTCGGAGGGGCTACACCTTC. Its protein is CAWSETLQGRRGYTF.

The chain combines TRBV6-4 with TRBJ1-1; TRBD1 aligns across 7 bases. Germline assignment: CDR1 MRHNA and CDR2 SNTAGT. V dropped 4 bases and J dropped 3; count of bases not matched to a gene: 2. The CDR3 runs 13 residues. The CDR3 sequence is CASSATGDTEAFF. The CDR3 DNA reads TGTGCCAGCAGTGCAACAGGGGACACTGAAGCTTTCTTT.

The chain is built from TRBV19 and TRBJ2-3; 8 positions agree with TRBD2. J was trimmed by 2 bases and V by 3 bases; bases with no gene match: 7. The CDR3 loop spans 16 amino acids. Germline lookup yields CDR1 LNHDA and CDR2 SQIVND (reference sequence). The CDR3, as DNA: TGTGCCAGTAGTATCTCCAGCGGGGGCTACACAGATACGCAGTATTTT. This gives the protein CASSISSGGYTDTQYF.

The chain couples TRBV7-9 to TRBJ2-1, with 9 bases that match TRBD2. Germline lookup yields CDR1 SEHNR and CDR2 FQNEAQ (reference sequence). V lost 5 bases, J lost 1 base, and 3 bases stayed unmatched. The CDR3 length is 15 residues. CDR3 sequence reads: CASSRLAESYNEQFF. The CDR3 DNA follows: TGTGCCAGCAGCCGACTAGCGGAATCCTACAATGAGCAGTTCTTC.

The J gene is TRBJ2-5, the V gene TRBV4-1; D may be TRBD1 (6 bases). Germline V lookup: CDR1 MGHRA, CDR2 YSYEKL. V was cut by 6 bases and J by 5 bases, with 13 bases left in between. The CDR3 runs to 13 residues. The CDR3: CASRQAGVETQYF. The DNA of the CDR3 is TGCGCCAGCAGGCAGGCAGGGGTGGAGACCCAGTACTTC.

The CDR3 sequence is CASSLDPGHRNNSPLHF. CDR3 bases: TGTGCCAGCAGCTTAGACCCTGGACATCGGAATAATTCACCCCTCCACTTT. V usage is TRBV11-2 and J usage is TRBJ1-6; TRBD1 is a possible D gene (5 bases). Trimming removed 0 bases from V and 5 bases from J, with 14 bases in between. Germline values: CDR1 SGHAT, CDR2 FQNNGV. The CDR3 runs 17 residues.

The chain is built from TRBV6-5 and TRBJ1-4; TRBD1 agrees at 8 bases. The germline gives CDR1 MNHEY, CDR2 SVGAGI. The CDR3 length is 13 residues. Trimming took 8 bases from V and 7 from J; bases not matched to a gene: 6. The CDR3 reads CASLMTGVEKLFF. In DNA form, the CDR3 reads TGTGCCAGCCTTATGACAGGGGTTGAAAAACTGTTTTTT.

The rearrangement joins TRBV5-1 to TRBJ1-5, with D unresolved. Trimming removed 4 bases from V and 4 bases from J, with 9 bases in between. The CDR3 runs 13 residues. Germline CDR1 SGHRS, CDR2 YFSETQ. The CDR3 region has the DNA TGCGCCAGCAGCACCGGGGTGAATCAGCCCCAGCATTTT. Encoded protein: CASSTGVNQPQHF.

The V and J genes are TRBV20-1 and TRBJ1-2, with D possibly matching TRBD1 (5 bases). The CDR3 has 12 residues. The germline CDR1 and CDR2 sequences are DFQATT and SNEGSKA (reference sequence). Trimming took 4 bases from V and 10 from J, leaving 16 bases between them. The CDR3 nucleotides read TGCAGTGCTACTGAGGACACCCCCCCCTACACCTTC. Its protein is CSATEDTPPYTF.

V is TRBV29-1 and J is TRBJ1-2; 8 bases line up with TRBD1. The germline CDR1 and CDR2 sequences are SQVTM and ANQGSEA. This CDR3 has 13 residues. V was clipped by 6 bases and J by 5 bases; unmatched bases: 8. CDR3 region: CSVLGQGQYGYTF. CDR3 coding DNA: TGCAGCGTCTTAGGACAGGGACAGTATGGCTACACCTTC.

The rearrangement links TRBV18 to TRBJ1-1; 8 positions match TRBD1. CDR1 is KGHSH, CDR2 LQKENI, per germline. Trimming cost V 6 bases and J 5 bases; bases outside gene matches: 11. The CDR3 covers 15 residues. The CDR3: CASSEAEQGATEAFF. Here the CDR3 DNA reads TGTGCCAGCTCCGAAGCAGAGCAGGGGGCTACTGAAGCTTTCTTT.

The chain is built from TRBV2 and TRBJ2-7; perhaps TRBD2 as D (6 bases). CDR1 SNHLY and CDR2 FYNNEI come from the germline V gene. Trimming cost V 5 bases and J 3 bases, with 14 bases left between them. The CDR3 extends over 14 amino acids. CDR3 DNA: TGTGCCAGCAGTTCGGGACTTGGACTCTACGAGCAGTACTTC. Protein sequence: CASSSGLGLYEQYF.

V usage is TRBV19 and J usage is TRBJ2-7; 12 positions match TRBD1. The V and J ends lost 6 bases and 4 bases, in that order; junction bases with no gene match: 7. From germline, CDR1 is LNHDA and CDR2 SQIVND (reference sequence). The CDR3 is 15 amino acids. The CDR3 reads CASSPGTGGDYEQYF. The CDR3 region has the DNA TGTGCCAGTAGCCCGGGGACAGGGGGCGATTACGAGCAGTACTTC. Combining the CDR3 with reference TRBV19 and TRBJ2-7 gives the whole variable domain DGGITQSPKYLFRKEGQNVTLSCEQNLNHDAMYWYRQDPGQGLRLIYYSQIVNDFQKGDIAEGYSVSREKKESFPLTVTSAQKNPTAFYLCASSPGTGGDYEQYFGPGTRLTVT.